This T cell receptor beta chain was captured by sequencing in a study of T cell repertoires in cytomegalovirus infection. Looked up from germline, CDR1 is SQVTM and CDR2 is ANQGSEA. The V end was cut by 4 bases, the J end by 0 bases, with 9 bases between. The CDR3 loop spans 13 amino acids. TCRdb analysed the reads with MiXCR anew, one entry per CDR3 protein. Altogether about 300,000 distinct CDR3 sequences are present, around 9.6% being singletons, with the ten largest covering around 2.5%. This clonotype originated in a human donor in good health (CMV status not recorded). Some clones in this sample may be carry-over from other donors' samples. The specimen was PBMCs. The rearrangement uses TRBV29-1 and TRBJ1-1; D unclear. The CDR3 bases are TGCAGCGTTGGTACGGTTATGAACACTGAAGCTTTCTTT. Protein sequence: CSVGTVMNTEAFF.